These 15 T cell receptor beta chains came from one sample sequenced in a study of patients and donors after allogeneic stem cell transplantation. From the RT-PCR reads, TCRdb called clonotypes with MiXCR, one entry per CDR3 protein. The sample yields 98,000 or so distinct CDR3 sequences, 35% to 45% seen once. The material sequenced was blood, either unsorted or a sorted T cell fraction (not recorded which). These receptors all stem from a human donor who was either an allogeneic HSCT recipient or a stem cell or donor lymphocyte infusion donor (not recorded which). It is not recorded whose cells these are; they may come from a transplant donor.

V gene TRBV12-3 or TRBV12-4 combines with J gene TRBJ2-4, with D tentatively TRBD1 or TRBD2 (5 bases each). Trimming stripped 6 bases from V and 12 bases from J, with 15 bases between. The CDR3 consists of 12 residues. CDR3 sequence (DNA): TGTGCCAGCAGCCCGGGACGTACATCTCAGTACTTC. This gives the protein CASSPGRTSQYF.

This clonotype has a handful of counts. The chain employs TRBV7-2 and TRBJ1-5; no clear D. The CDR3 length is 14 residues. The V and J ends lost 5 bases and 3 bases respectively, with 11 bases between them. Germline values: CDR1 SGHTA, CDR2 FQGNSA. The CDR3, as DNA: TGTGCCAGCAGCCTAGGACCGAACAATCAGCCCCAGCATTTT. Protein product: CASSLGPNNQPQHF. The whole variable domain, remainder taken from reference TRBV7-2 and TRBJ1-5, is GAGVSQSPSNKVTEKGKDVELRCDPISGHTALYWYRQSLGQGLEFLIYFQGNSAPDKSGLPSDRFSAERTGGSVSTLTIQRTQQEDSAVYLCASSLGPNNQPQHFGDGTRLSIL.

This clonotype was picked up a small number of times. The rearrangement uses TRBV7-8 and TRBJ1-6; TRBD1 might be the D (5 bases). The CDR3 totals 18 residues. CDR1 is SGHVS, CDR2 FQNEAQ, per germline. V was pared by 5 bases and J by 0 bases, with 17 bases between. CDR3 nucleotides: TGTGCCAGCAGCCTAAGGGACGGTTCTAGCTCCTATAATTCACCCCTCCACTTT. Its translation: CASSLRDGSSSYNSPLHF. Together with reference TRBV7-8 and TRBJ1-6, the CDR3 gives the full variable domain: GAGVSQSPRYKVAKRGQDVALRCDPISGHVSLFWYQQALGQGPEFLTYFQNEAQLDKSGLPSDRFFAERPEGSVSTLKIQRTQQEDSAVYLCASSLRDGSSSYNSPLHFGNGTRLTVT.

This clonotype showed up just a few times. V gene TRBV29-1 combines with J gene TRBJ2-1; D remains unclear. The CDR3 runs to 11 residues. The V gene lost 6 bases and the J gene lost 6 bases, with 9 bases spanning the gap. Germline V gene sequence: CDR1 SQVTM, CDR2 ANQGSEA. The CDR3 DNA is TGCAGCGTCCACCTTTTCAATGAGCAGTTCTTC. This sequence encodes CSVHLFNEQFF.

CDR3 residues: CSVGVGGEVTEAFF. CDR3 DNA sequence: TGCAGTGTGGGAGTGGGGGGGGAGGTCACTGAAGCTTTCTTT. The chain recombines TRBV20-1 with TRBJ1-1, with D possibly matching TRBD1 (5 bases). The length of the CDR3 is 14 residues. Trimming took off 7 bases at V and 4 bases at J, with 19 bases between the two ends. Germline-derived CDR1 and CDR2 are DFQATT and SNEGSKA (reference sequence).

CDR3 sequence (DNA): TGTGCCAGCAGCTTATCTGGGTTCGCTGAAGCTTTCTTT. Amino acid sequence: CASSLSGFAEAFF. The chain has TRBV11-3 and TRBJ1-1; D is unclear. The ends were cut back, 2 bases at V and 6 bases at J, with 10 bases in the middle. This CDR3 comprises 13 residues. CDR1 and CDR2 from the germline V gene are SGHNT and YENEEA.

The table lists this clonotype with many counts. The chain's CDR3 is CASSVTGAFNQPQHF. The CDR3 DNA is TGTGCCAGCAGTGTGACAGGGGCCTTCAATCAGCCCCAGCATTTT. The V gene is TRBV12-3 or TRBV12-4, the J gene TRBJ1-5, with 8 bases aligning to TRBD1. V dropped 5 bases and J dropped 3; count of bases not matched to a gene: 6. The CDR3 is 15 amino acids.

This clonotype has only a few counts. The CDR3 region is CASSPVGGNTEAFF. CDR3 nucleotides: TGTGCCAGCTCACCAGTCGGCGGGAACACTGAAGCTTTCTTT. The chain is built from TRBV18 and TRBJ1-1; D remains unclear. The germline V and J ends were trimmed by 2 bases and 1 base, with 8 bases remaining between them. Germline assignment: CDR1 KGHSH and CDR2 LQKENI. This CDR3 has 14 residues.

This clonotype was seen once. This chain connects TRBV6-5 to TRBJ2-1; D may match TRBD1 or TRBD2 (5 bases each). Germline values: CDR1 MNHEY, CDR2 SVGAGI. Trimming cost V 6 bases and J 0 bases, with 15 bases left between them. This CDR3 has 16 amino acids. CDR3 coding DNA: TGTGCCAGCAGGTCCCCGGGACCCAGCTCCTACAATGAGCAGTTCTTC. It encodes CASRSPGPSSYNEQFF.

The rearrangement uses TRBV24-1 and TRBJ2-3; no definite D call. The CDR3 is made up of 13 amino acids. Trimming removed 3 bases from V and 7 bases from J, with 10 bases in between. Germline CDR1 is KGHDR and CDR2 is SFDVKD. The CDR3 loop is CATSDTGPYTQYF. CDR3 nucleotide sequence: TGTGCCACCAGTGATACCGGACCTTATACGCAGTATTTT.

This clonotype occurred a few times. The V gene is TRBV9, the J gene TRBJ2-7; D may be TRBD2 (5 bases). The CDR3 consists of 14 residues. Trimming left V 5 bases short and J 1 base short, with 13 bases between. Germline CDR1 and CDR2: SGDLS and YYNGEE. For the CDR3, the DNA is TGTGCCAGCAGTCCGAGGACTGTTTCCTACGAGCAGTACTTC. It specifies CASSPRTVSYEQYF. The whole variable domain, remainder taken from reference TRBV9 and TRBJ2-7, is DSGVTQTPKHLITATGQRVTLRCSPRSGDLSVYWYQQSLDQGLQFLIQYYNGEERAKGNILERFSAQQFPDLHSELNLSSLELGDSALYFCASSPRTVSYEQYFGPGTRLTVT.

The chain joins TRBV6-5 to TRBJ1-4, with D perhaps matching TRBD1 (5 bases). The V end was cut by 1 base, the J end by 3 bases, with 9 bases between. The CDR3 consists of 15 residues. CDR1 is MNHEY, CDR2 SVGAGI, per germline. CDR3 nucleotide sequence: TGTGCCAGCAGTTACTTGGGAGGGGCTAATGAAAAACTGTTTTTT. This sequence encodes CASSYLGGANEKLFF.

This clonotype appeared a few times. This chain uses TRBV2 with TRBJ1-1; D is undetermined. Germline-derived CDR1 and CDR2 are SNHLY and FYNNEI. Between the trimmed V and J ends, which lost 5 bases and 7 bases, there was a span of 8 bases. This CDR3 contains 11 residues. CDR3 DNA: TGTGCCAGCAGTCCCAACCTTGAAGCTTTCTTT. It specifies CASSPNLEAFF.

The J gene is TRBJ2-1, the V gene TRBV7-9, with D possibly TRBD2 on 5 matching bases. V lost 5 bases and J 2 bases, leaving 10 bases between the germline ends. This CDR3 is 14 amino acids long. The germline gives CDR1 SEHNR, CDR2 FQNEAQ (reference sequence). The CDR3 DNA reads TGTGCCAGCAGCACAACCGGGACCTACAATGAGCAGTTCTTC. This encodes CASSTTGTYNEQFF.

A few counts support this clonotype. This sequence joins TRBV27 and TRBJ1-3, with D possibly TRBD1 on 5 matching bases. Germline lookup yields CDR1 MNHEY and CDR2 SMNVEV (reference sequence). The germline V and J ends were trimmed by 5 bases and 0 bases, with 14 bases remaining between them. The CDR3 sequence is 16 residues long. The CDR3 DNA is TGTGCCAGCAGTCGGGACCCAAGGAACTCTGGAAACACCATATATTTT. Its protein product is CASSRDPRNSGNTIYF.